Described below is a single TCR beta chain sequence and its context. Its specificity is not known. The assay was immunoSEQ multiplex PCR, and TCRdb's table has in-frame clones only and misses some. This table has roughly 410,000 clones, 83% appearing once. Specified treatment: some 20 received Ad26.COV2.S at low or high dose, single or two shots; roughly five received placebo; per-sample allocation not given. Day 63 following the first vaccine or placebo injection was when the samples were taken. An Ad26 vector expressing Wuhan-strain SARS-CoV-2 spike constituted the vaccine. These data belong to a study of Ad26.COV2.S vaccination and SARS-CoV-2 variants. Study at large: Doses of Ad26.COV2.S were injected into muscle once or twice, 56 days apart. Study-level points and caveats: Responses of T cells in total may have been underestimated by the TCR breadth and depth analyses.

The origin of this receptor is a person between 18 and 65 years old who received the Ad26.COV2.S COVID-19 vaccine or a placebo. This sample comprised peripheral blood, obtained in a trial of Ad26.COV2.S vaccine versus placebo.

The CDR3 loop reads CASSPRGQNNSPLHF. The CDR3 DNA is TGTGCCAGCTCTCCCCGGGGACAGAATAATTCACCCCTCCACTTT. V and J are TRBV18 and TRBJ1-6, with 7 bases matching TRBD1. Germline assignment: CDR1 KGHSH and CDR2 LQKENI. The CDR3 runs 15 residues. The junction had 7 bases not matched to a gene; V was cut back by 6 bases and J by 5 bases.